The entry that follows covers one T cell receptor (beta chain) sequence. The antigen remains undetermined. V was pared by 0 bases and J by 4 bases, with 7 bases of the junction left unmatched. Germline V lookup: CDR1 SGHRS, CDR2 YFSETQ. There are 16 residues in the CDR3. This sample is drawn from a study of cytomegalovirus exposure and HLA in healthy donors. Study-level findings and limits: One cluster of highly shared sequence variants probably arose as a sequencing artifact.

13 Jbeta primers and 60 Vbeta primers were used for the PCR. Clones were sequenced by immunoSEQ multiplex PCR, and TCRdb holds only the in-frame ones, with some missing. The sample has more than 90,000 clones, nearly 80% seen once. The chain employs TRBV5-1 and TRBJ2-7; 10 bases align to TRBD1. Material for sequencing was PBMCs. This receptor was obtained from a middle-aged woman in good health and CMV-seropositive. CDR3 in amino acids: CASSLAVTGGLYEQYF. The DNA for the CDR3 is TGCGCCAGCAGCTTGGCGGTGACAGGGGGCCTTTACGAGCAGTACTTC.